The 7 T cell receptor beta chains below all came from one sample that was sequenced in a study of tumor-infiltrating lymphocytes in primary liver carcinoma. Reverse transcription of roughly 480 ng total RNA with a constant-region primer produced TCR beta cDNA. Libraries of TCR beta came from three nested multiplex PCR rounds with slightly modified ARM-PCR. TRBV1-TRBV30 forward primers paired with a C-beta reverse primer drove the first two PCR rounds, around 10 cycles each. From the multiplex PCR reads, TCRdb called clonotypes with MiXCR, one entry per CDR3 protein. This repertoire shows roughly 40,000 distinct CDR3 sequences, 75% found once; its top ten account for around two fifths. The roughly 17-31 mg bulk tissue piece was not sorted before simultaneous RNA and DNA extraction. The source material was tumor-adjacent normal liver tissue. These receptors were obtained from a woman in her 30s with primary liver carcinoma and hepatitis B virus infection.

This clonotype showed up just once. A read error may account for a junction end that differs from germline. V usage is TRBV6-2 or TRBV6-3 and J usage is TRBJ2-7; 10 nucleotides line up with TRBD2. The V gene's germline CDR1 is MNHEY and CDR2 SVGEGT. This CDR3 region has 16 residues. The CDR3 sequence is CASSFPAGGTSYEQYF. CDR3 bases: TGTGCTAGCAGCTTTCCAGCGGGAGGGACAAGCTACGAGCAGTACTTC.

With respect to this clonotype: At one end, the junction sequence differs from germline, possibly due to a read error. V usage is TRBV4-2 and J usage is TRBJ2-1; D is ambiguous. The germline gives CDR1 LGHNA, CDR2 YNFKEQ. The CDR3 loop spans 15 amino acids. CDR3 region: CASSQEPQWTNEQFF. For the CDR3, the DNA is TGTGCCAGCAGTCAAGAGCCGCAGTGGACCAATGAGCAGTTCTTC.

Comment on this clonotype: The junction differs from germline at one of its ends, possibly a read error. The chain couples TRBV6-5 to TRBJ2-2, with D unresolved. CDR3 length equals 16 residues. The germline CDR1 and CDR2 sequences are MNHEY and SVGAGI. The CDR3 loop is CASSYGPAPNTGELFF. The CDR3 DNA sequence: TGTGCCAGTAGTTATGGACCAGCGCCGAACACCGGGGAGCTGTTTTTT.

As regards this clonotype: The junction departs from germline at one end; a sequencing error may be responsible. The chain links TRBV4-2 to TRBJ2-7; 7 bases line up with TRBD2. CDR1 is LGHNA and CDR2 is YNFKEQ in the germline V gene. This CDR3 comprises 17 residues. The CDR3 reads CVSSQEGIAGDAYEQCF. For the CDR3, the DNA is TGTGTCAGCAGCCAAGAAGGAATCGCGGGGGATGCCTACGAGCAGTGCTTC.

Regarding this clonotype: The limits of the CDR3 on the DNA are not certain, so only TCRdb's listed CDR3 is given. The chain uses TRBV11-2 and TRBJ2-7; the table names TRBD1, a call not compared with the DNA. The germline gives CDR1 SGHAT, CDR2 FQNNGV. The CDR3 adds up to 16 amino acids, both ends counted. The CDR3 loop is CASSFGGGALGREQYF.

The chain uses TRBV7-8 and TRBJ1-1, with D possibly TRBD1 on 6 matching bases. V lost 7 bases and J 0 bases, leaving 18 bases between the germline ends. The germline gives CDR1 SGHVS, CDR2 FQNEAQ. The CDR3 covers 16 residues. The CDR3 loop reads CASNRRRGRVNTEAFF. CDR3 DNA: TGTGCCAGCAATAGGAGGCGGGGGCGAGTGAACACTGAAGCTTTCTTT.

This clonotype was picked up many times. The chain couples TRBV28 to TRBJ2-5; no definite D call. This CDR3 spans 9 amino acids. The ends were cut back, 8 bases at V and 4 bases at J, with 2 bases in the middle. Germline V gene data show CDR1 as MDHEN and CDR2 as SYDVKM. The CDR3 DNA reads as TGTGCCAGCGGAGAGACCCAGTACTTC. Its protein is CASGETQYF.